The clone carrying this T cell receptor beta chain was detected ten times or more. Its antigen is as yet unknown. The data belong to a study of T cells in Graves' hyperthyroidism and ophthalmopathy. General study findings and limits: Ophthalmopathy and stable hyperthyroidism were told apart by a 13 V-J model. In the blood, most expanded thyroid clonotypes above 0.001 appeared as well.

RNA transcripts yielded amplified TCR beta CDR3 regions. First-round RT-PCR with HTBI primers amplified the TCR CDR3 region. TCRdb processed the multiplex PCR reads anew with MiXCR; each CDR3 protein has one entry. The table includes a few hundred thousand distinct CDR3 sequences, about 15% detected once. Uncontrolled infection, other autoimmune disease, pregnancy or lactation led to exclusion. Trimming took 0 bases from V and 4 from J, leaving 7 bases between them. The length of the CDR3 is 14 residues. From germline, CDR1 is SGHKS and CDR2 YYEKEE (reference sequence). This sequence originates from a woman under 40 with Graves' hyperthyroidism. V gene TRBV5-5 combines with J gene TRBJ2-2; weak D call: TRBD1 (5 bases). Sequenced sample: blood. The DNA of the CDR3 is TGTGCCAGCAGCTTGGTAGACAGCACCGGGGAGCTGTTTTTT. Translated, it gives CASSLVDSTGELFF.